This T cell receptor beta chain was captured by sequencing in a study of blood T cell repertoires in COVID-19. Across the study: T cells, B-cell-depleted T cells, or PBMCs supplied cDNA or gDNA.

Per the study methods: Cell counts per sample came from amplifying reference gene primers. The protocol was immunoSEQ multiplex PCR, while the TCRdb copy is restricted to in-frame clones and leaves out a portion. D and trimming come from the DNA, and the V and J calls and clone size come from that table. The sample holds more than 65,000 clones, 91% seen once. The sample comprised peripheral blood. This TCR was sampled from a human donor in a cohort sampled during active COVID-19.

The DNA of the CDR3 is TGCGCCAGCAGCCAAGATTGGCGACACTTCACTGAAGCTTTCTTT. This translates into CASSQDWRHFTEAFF. The rearrangement uses TRBV4-3 and TRBJ1-1; D is unclear. There are 15 residues in the CDR3. The V end lost 0 bases, the J end lost 4 bases, and 12 bases lay between the germline ends. Per the germline V gene, CDR1 is LGHNA and CDR2 is YSLEER.